This passage covers 32 T cell receptor beta chains from one sample sequenced in a study of early T cells in non-severe SARS-CoV-2 infection (dated by TCRdb to the early 2020s). The library was generated by 5' RACE. TCRdb records NextSeq 500 as the sequencer. In-frame beta chains were kept once TCRdb had trimmed the public reads at Q25 with fastp and called clones with MiXCR. Rows matching on CDR3 protein sequence are summarized as one entry with the most common DNA and genes. Within this sample are tens of thousands of distinct CDR3 sequences, with over 7.5% of them counted one time only. The ten most abundant clones make up 8.6% of the sample. The sample taken for sequencing was whole blood. The origin of the receptors is an adult who was a healthcare worker with PCR-confirmed SARS-CoV-2 infection or an uninfected control (not recorded which).

Only a few counts were recorded for this clonotype. The rearrangement joins TRBV7-6 to TRBJ2-5; D not certain. There are 14 residues in the CDR3. Germline-derived CDR1 and CDR2 are SGHVS and FNYEAQ. The V and J ends lost 1 base and 7 bases respectively, with 13 bases between them. The chain's CDR3 is CASSLVSLNPTQYF. CDR3 bases: TGTGCCAGCAGCTTAGTGAGTTTGAACCCGACCCAGTACTTC.

This clonotype was detected ten times or more. V and J are TRBV10-2 and TRBJ2-7; TRBD2 might be the D (6 bases). Germline loops: CDR1 WSHSY, CDR2 SAAADI. The length of the CDR3 is 12 residues. With 6 bases removed from V and 7 bases from J, the gap between germline ends came to 13 bases. This CDR3 is CASRARGGEQYF. CDR3 bases: TGCGCCAGCAGAGCCCGTGGGGGGGAGCAGTACTTC.

This clonotype was counted between two and nine times. This sequence joins TRBV19 and TRBJ2-2, with D perhaps given as TRBD1 or TRBD2 (6 bases each). Germline V gene sequence: CDR1 LNHDA, CDR2 SQIVND (reference sequence). The CDR3 consists of 14 residues. The V and J ends lost 3 bases and 5 bases respectively, with 10 bases between them. This CDR3 reads CASSIRGGTGELFF. Written as DNA, the CDR3 is TGTGCCAGTAGTATTCGAGGGGGGACCGGGGAGCTGTTTTTT. Filled out from reference TRBV19 and TRBJ2-2, the complete variable domain reads DGGITQSPKYLFRKEGQNVTLSCEQNLNHDAMYWYRQDPGQGLRLIYYSQIVNDFQKGDIAEGYSVSREKKESFPLTVTSAQKNPTAFYLCASSIRGGTGELFFGEGSRLTVL.

The chain is built from TRBV27 and TRBJ2-3; D unresolved. Germline lookup yields CDR1 MNHEY and CDR2 SMNVEV (reference sequence). Trimming took off 8 bases at V and 4 bases at J, with 7 bases between the two ends. This CDR3 region has 11 residues. The CDR3 spells CASQAPDTQYF. The CDR3 nucleotides are TGTGCCAGCCAGGCCCCAGATACGCAGTATTTT.

This clonotype was counted only a few times. The V and J genes are TRBV5-8 and TRBJ2-7; weak D call: TRBD2 (6 bases). This CDR3 is built from 15 residues. Trimming pared 5 bases from V and 2 bases from J, leaving 17 bases between. Germline lookup yields CDR1 SGHTS and CDR2 YDEGEE. In DNA, the CDR3 is TGTGCCAGCAGAGGCCGGGGCGCGGGGACCTACGAGCAGTACTTC. This translates into CASRGRGAGTYEQYF.

V usage is TRBV21-1 and J usage is TRBJ2-7; the D call of TRBD2 is as the table states it, not checked on the DNA. TRBV21-1 is an annotated pseudogene. The CDR3 totals 16 residues. In DNA form, the CDR3 reads TGTGCCAGCAGCAAAGTCCCCCAGCGGGAGAGGCACGAGCAGTACTTC. Its translation is CASSKVPQRERHEQYF.

This clonotype is labeled as medium-sized (0.01 to 0.1%). The gene calls are TRBV11-2 and TRBJ1-1; D gene ambiguous. The CDR3 has 11 residues. V lost 3 bases to trimming and J lost 5 bases, with 4 bases between them. Germline V CDR1 and CDR2: SGHAT, FQNNGV. Here the CDR3 reads CASSLGTEAFF. CDR3 DNA: TGTGCCAGCAGCTTGGGGACTGAAGCTTTCTTT.

This clonotype was counted many times. V is TRBV12-3 or TRBV12-4 and J is TRBJ2-6; 10 nucleotides align to TRBD2. The CDR3 has 17 amino acids. V lost 6 bases and J lost 3; bases outside the gene matches: 8. The CDR3 reads CASSPSGRAFGANVLTF. CDR3 sequence (DNA): TGTGCCAGCAGCCCAAGCGGGAGGGCCTTTGGGGCCAACGTCCTGACTTTC.

This clonotype was observed at least ten times. V and J are TRBV12-3 or TRBV12-4 and TRBJ2-7; 12 bases line up with TRBD1. The CDR3 has 17 amino acids. The J segment lost 2 bases and the V segment lost 5 bases, leaving 10 bases of the junction unmatched. The CDR3 nucleotides read TGTGCCAGCAGTATCGGGACAGGGGGCCGTGGCCCCTACGAGCAGTACTTC. The encoded protein is CASSIGTGGRGPYEQYF.

The chain joins TRBV6-1 to TRBJ2-6; a possible D gene is TRBD1 (6 bases). The CDR3 extends over 16 amino acids. Germline-derived CDR1 and CDR2 are MNHNS and SASEGT. V gave up 6 bases and J gave up 2 bases, with 14 bases separating them. The DNA for the CDR3 is TGTGCCAGCAGGGCTTTCAGGGGAGCTGGGGCCAACGTCCTGACTTTC. It encodes CASRAFRGAGANVLTF.

This clonotype occurred a few times. This sequence joins TRBV7-9 and TRBJ2-1, with D perhaps given as TRBD1 or TRBD2 (6 bases each). Between the trimmed V and J ends, which lost 11 bases and 13 bases, there was a span of 21 bases. The germline V gene encodes CDR1 SEHNR and CDR2 FQNEAQ (reference sequence). This CDR3 is built from 12 residues. The CDR3 DNA sequence: TGTGCCTCAGAGGGCTTCAGGGGACTCCAGTTCTTC. Its translation is CASEGFRGLQFF.

This clonotype was seen repeatedly, ten times or more. The V call is TRBV7-3, the J call TRBJ2-2; D could derive from TRBD1 or TRBD2 (5 bases each). This CDR3 spans 15 amino acids. Trimming took off 5 bases at V and 6 bases at J, with 16 bases between the two ends. CDR1 and CDR2 from the germline V gene are SGHTA and FQGTGA. As DNA, the CDR3 is TGTGCCAGCAGCATAGGGACCCCACGGGCCGGGGAGCTGTTTTTT. It codes for CASSIGTPRAGELFF.

This clonotype was found many times. The V and J genes are TRBV4-1 and TRBJ2-1; no firm D call. V lost 1 base and J 3 bases, leaving 13 bases between the germline ends. Germline loops: CDR1 MGHRA, CDR2 YSYEKL. The CDR3 runs to 16 residues. This chain's CDR3 is CASSQGVSTLYNEQFF. The CDR3 DNA sequence: TGCGCCAGCAGCCAAGGGGTTTCGACTCTCTACAATGAGCAGTTCTTC.

CDR3 residues: CASSLGGTTSTDTQYF. CDR3 nucleotide sequence: TGCGCCAGCAGCTTGGGCGGTACTACTAGCACAGATACGCAGTATTTT. The rearrangement uses TRBV5-1 and TRBJ2-3, with D unresolved. With 0 bases removed from V and 0 bases from J, the gap between germline ends came to 11 bases. The CDR3 loop spans 16 amino acids. The germline V gene encodes CDR1 SGHRS and CDR2 YFSETQ.

In this sample, this clonotype turned up a few times. The chain is built from TRBV7-3 and TRBJ2-1; 7 bases fit TRBD2. There are 15 residues in the CDR3. Germline V lookup: CDR1 SGHTA, CDR2 FQGTGA. The V segment lost 2 bases and the J segment 7 bases; nucleotides outside the gene matches: 8. The CDR3 loop reads CASSLGSGLGNEQFF. CDR3 sequence (DNA): TGTGCCAGCAGCTTAGGTAGCGGGTTAGGAAATGAGCAGTTCTTC.

Only a few counts were recorded for this clonotype. The chain uses TRBV20-1 and TRBJ2-1, with TRBD2 identical over 7 bases. Germline V gives CDR1 DFQATT, CDR2 SNEGSKA (reference sequence). The ends lost 5 bases at V and 7 bases at J; junction bases unmatched: 14. This CDR3 contains 15 residues. CDR3 residues: CSAARGDWPRNEQFF. The CDR3 DNA follows: TGCAGTGCTGCCCGGGGGGACTGGCCCAGGAATGAGCAGTTCTTC.

This clonotype occurred many times. The chain has TRBV28 and TRBJ1-1; TRBD1 might be the D (5 bases). CDR1 MDHEN and CDR2 SYDVKM come from the germline V gene. Trimming removed 7 bases from V and 7 bases from J, with 13 bases in between. This CDR3 region has 12 residues. The CDR3 DNA is TGTGCCAGCACCTACCCCGGGGGTGAAGCTTTCTTT. Its protein is CASTYPGGEAFF.

This clonotype came up many times. The rearrangement joins TRBV5-6 to TRBJ2-2, with 11 nucleotides matching TRBD2. The V gene's germline CDR1 is SGHDT and CDR2 YYEEEE. The CDR3 totals 18 residues. V shed 0 bases and J 4 bases; nucleotides not matched to a gene: 8. The CDR3 DNA reads as TGTGCCAGCAGCTTGGCGAAAACTAGCGGGAGACGCACCGGGGAGCTGTTTTTT. It yields the protein CASSLAKTSGRRTGELFF.

The chain employs TRBV10-2 and TRBJ1-2; weak D call: TRBD1 (5 bases). The CDR3 extends over 13 amino acids. Germline-derived CDR1 and CDR2 are WSHSY and SAAADI. The V gene lost 6 bases and the J gene lost 8 bases, with 16 bases spanning the gap. In nucleotides, the CDR3 is TGCGCCAGCAGGTGGGGGGAGTACGGCGGCTACACCTTC. It codes for CASRWGEYGGYTF.

This clonotype turned up a few times. The chain carries TRBV5-1 and TRBJ2-1; D perhaps matches TRBD1 (5 bases). Germline CDR1 reads SGHRS; CDR2 reads YFSETQ. This CDR3 has 13 residues. Trimming pared 0 bases from V and 6 bases from J, leaving 7 bases between. The CDR3 DNA follows: TGCGCCAGCAGCTTGGGGACAACCAATGAGCAGTTCTTC. This encodes CASSLGTTNEQFF.

This clonotype showed up just a few times. The chain couples TRBV7-9 to TRBJ2-6; a weak D match, TRBD1 (5 bases). Deletions cut 1 base from V and 0 bases from J, with 7 bases between. The CDR3 length is 16 residues. Per germline, CDR1 SEHNR and CDR2 FQNEAQ (reference sequence). The CDR3 loop reads CASSLGQFSGANVLTF. The CDR3 coding sequence is TGTGCCAGCAGCTTAGGACAGTTCTCTGGGGCCAACGTCCTGACTTTC.

This clonotype was observed many times. V usage is TRBV1 and J usage is TRBJ2-3; TRBD1 reflects the table's D call only, with no check against the DNA. TRBV1 is a pseudogene. The CDR3 length is 14 residues. The CDR3 DNA sequence: TGCACCATCTCCGGCGCGGTCGGCACAGATACGCAGTATTTT. Translating gives CTISGAVGTDTQYF.

A few counts support this clonotype. V gene TRBV9 combines with J gene TRBJ2-5; 7 bases are a match to TRBD2. The V gene end was trimmed by 0 bases and the J gene end by 4 bases; junction bases not matched to a gene: 3. The CDR3 has 14 amino acids. From germline, CDR1 is SGDLS and CDR2 YYNGEE. As DNA, the CDR3 is TGTGCCAGCAGCGTAGGAGTAGCGGGAGAGACCCAGTACTTC. Translating it yields CASSVGVAGETQYF.

This clonotype has ten or more counts. The chain has TRBV20-1 and TRBJ1-6, with D possibly being TRBD1 (5 bases). Germline V lookup: CDR1 DFQATT, CDR2 SNEGSKA (reference sequence). Trimming stripped 0 bases from V and 4 bases from J, with 10 bases between. The CDR3 consists of 15 residues. The CDR3 nucleotides read TGCAGTGCTAGAGATGGGACTGGTTATAATTCACCCCTCCACTTT. It translates to CSARDGTGYNSPLHF.

This clonotype was seen repeatedly, ten times or more. V gene TRBV18 combines with J gene TRBJ1-1; possible D gene TRBD1, 5 bases. V was clipped by 3 bases and J by 3 bases, with 8 bases between them. Germline loops: CDR1 KGHSH, CDR2 LQKENI. There are 13 residues in the CDR3. The CDR3 nucleotides are TGTGCCAGCTCACCCGGGGCTGACACTGAAGCTTTCTTT. This sequence encodes CASSPGADTEAFF. The full variable domain, rest sourced from reference TRBV18 and TRBJ1-1, is NAGVMQNPRHLVRRRGQEARLRCSPMKGHSHVYWYRQLPEEGLKFMVYLQKENIIDESGMPKERFSAEFPKEGPSILRIQQVVRGDSAAYFCASSPGADTEAFFGQGTRLTVV.

This clonotype has a count of ten or more. J is TRBJ2-4 and V is TRBV29-1; D gene ambiguous. Per germline, CDR1 SQVTM and CDR2 ANQGSEA. CDR3 size: 13 residues. With 0 bases removed from V and 7 bases from J, the gap between germline ends came to 10 bases. The CDR3 bases are TGCAGCGTTGAAGAGGATTTAGGGAACATTCAGTACTTC. Encoded protein: CSVEEDLGNIQYF.

The chain is built from TRBV7-9 and TRBJ1-1; D gene unclear. Germline V gene lookup returns CDR1 SEHNR and CDR2 FQNEAQ (reference sequence). The CDR3 length is 11 residues. Trimming took off 1 base at V and 6 bases at J, with 3 bases between the two ends. CDR3 loop: CASSLVPEAFF. Here the CDR3 DNA reads TGTGCCAGCAGCTTAGTTCCTGAAGCTTTCTTT.

This chain uses TRBV20-1 with TRBJ1-1; D possibly corresponds to TRBD1 (5 bases). The CDR3 extends over 13 amino acids. Germline loops: CDR1 DFQATT, CDR2 SNEGSKA (reference sequence). V gave up 3 bases and J gave up 6 bases, with 14 bases separating them. The CDR3 spells CSASQGPLSEAFF. The CDR3 coding sequence is TGCAGTGCTAGCCAGGGACCGCTCTCTGAAGCTTTCTTT.

The V call is TRBV21-1, the J call TRBJ2-5; the table's D call of TRBD1 was not tested on the DNA. TRBV21-1 counts as a pseudogene. The CDR3 has 14 residues. The DNA of the CDR3 is TGTGCCAGCAGGGACGCGGACAGGGACCAGACCCAGTACTTC. Its translation is CASRDADRDQTQYF.

Comments on this clonotype: At one end, the junction sequence differs from germline, possibly due to a read error. The chain employs TRBV7-7 and TRBJ1-3; D possibly corresponds to TRBD1 (5 bases). The CDR3 totals 13 residues. Per the germline V gene, CDR1 is SSHAT and CDR2 is FNYEAQ (reference sequence). CDR3 sequence (DNA): TGTGCTAGCAGCTTGACAGATGGAAACACCATATATTTT. Translation gives CASSLTDGNTIYF.

This clonotype has ten or more counts. The CDR3 sequence: CASSRDTYEQYF. CDR3 bases: TGTGCCAGCAGTCGGGACACTTACGAGCAGTACTTC. The V gene is TRBV12-3 or TRBV12-4, the J gene TRBJ2-7, with TRBD1 as a possible D gene (6 bases). This CDR3 contains 12 residues. Trimming shortened V by 5 bases and J by 4 bases, and 9 bases separated the two germline ends.

This clonotype was seen ten or more times. The genes are TRBV20-1 and TRBJ1-6, with TRBD1 matching 9 bases. Germline V gives CDR1 DFQATT, CDR2 SNEGSKA (reference sequence). The trim removed 6 bases at V and 0 bases at J, leaving 9 bases unmatched. This CDR3 comprises 17 residues. This CDR3 reads CSAEPPGQGSYNSPLHF. The CDR3 nucleotides are TGCAGTGCCGAGCCTCCGGGACAGGGCTCCTATAATTCACCCCTCCACTTT.